Shown below are 30 T cell receptor beta chains from a single sample sequenced in a study of blood T cell repertoires in COVID-19. The table came from immunoSEQ multiplex PCR; TCRdb's copy has only in-frame clones and leaves some out. The profile shows 350,000 to 400,000 clones, around nine tenths of them singletons. Material for sequencing was peripheral blood. The source is a woman in her sixties with COVID-19, enrolled during active disease.

Details on this clone: Other DNA sequences within the sample encode an identical CDR3. The V gene is TRBV12-3 or TRBV12-4, the J gene TRBJ1-1, with 7 bases identical to TRBD1. The CDR3 contains 12 residues. The V and J ends lost 6 bases and 5 bases, in that order; junction bases with no gene match: 3. This CDR3 reads CASSAGGTEAFF. CDR3 in DNA: TGTGCCAGCAGCGCAGGGGGAACTGAAGCTTTCTTT.

This chain joins TRBV19 and TRBJ2-5; the D gene is possibly TRBD2 (6 bases). Germline loops: CDR1 LNHDA, CDR2 SQIVND (reference sequence). With 6 bases removed from V and 2 bases from J, the gap between germline ends came to 10 bases. This CDR3 contains 13 residues. The CDR3 here is CASSRRAQETQYF. For the CDR3, the DNA is TGTGCCAGTAGCAGGAGGGCGCAAGAGACCCAGTACTTC.

This clone was seen a few times. The rearrangement links TRBV7-2 to TRBJ1-6, with TRBD1 as a possible D gene (5 bases). CDR1 and CDR2 (germline): SGHTA, FQGNSA. This CDR3 spans 15 amino acids. Between the trimmed V and J ends, which lost 5 bases and 7 bases, there was a span of 15 bases. The DNA of the CDR3 is TGTGCCAGCAGCGGAGAGACAGTGAGAAATTCACCCCTCCACTTT. Its translation is CASSGETVRNSPLHF.

The chain uses TRBV9 and TRBJ2-7; D is undetermined. The CDR3 length is 15 residues. The germline CDR1 and CDR2 sequences are SGDLS and YYNGEE. Trimming left V 8 bases short and J 3 bases short, with 21 bases between. The CDR3 is CARIRRLQFFYEQYF. CDR3 in DNA: TGTGCCAGAATCCGGCGACTCCAGTTTTTCTACGAGCAGTACTTC.

The gene calls are TRBV6-2 or TRBV6-3 and TRBJ1-5; TRBD1 aligns across 8 bases. In germline, CDR1 is MNHEY, CDR2 SVGEGT. The CDR3 has 15 amino acids. Trimming at V came to 5 bases and at J to 5 bases, leaving 8 bases not matched to a gene. The CDR3 is CASSRTGNGDQPQHF. CDR3 nucleotide sequence: TGTGCCAGCAGTAGGACAGGGAATGGGGATCAGCCCCAGCATTTT.

The chain is built from TRBV18 and TRBJ2-1; D perhaps matches TRBD2 (5 bases). V gave up 4 bases and J gave up 7 bases, with 14 bases separating them. Germline V gives CDR1 KGHSH, CDR2 LQKENI. The CDR3 covers 14 residues. Here the CDR3 DNA reads TGTGCCAGCTCACTGTCCCTTTCGGGGAATGAGCAGTTCTTC. Translated, it gives CASSLSLSGNEQFF.

As regards this clone: Other nucleotide sequences in the sample specify the same CDR3. The genes are TRBV5-6 and TRBJ2-3, with a weak D call TRBD2 (6 bases). V gave up 4 bases and J gave up 2 bases, with 8 bases separating them. From germline, CDR1 is SGHDT and CDR2 YYEEEE. The CDR3 loop spans 13 amino acids. CDR3 amino acids: CASSRGSTDTQYF. CDR3 nucleotides: TGTGCCAGCAGCCGGGGGTCCACAGATACGCAGTATTTT.

The chain links TRBV19 to TRBJ2-7, with 9 bases identical to TRBD2. V shed 2 bases and J 5 bases; nucleotides not matched to a gene: 10. Germline V gene sequence: CDR1 LNHDA, CDR2 SQIVND (reference sequence). The CDR3 length is 16 residues. Here the CDR3 DNA reads TGTGCCAGTAGTATAACGGCCGCGGGGGGGCCGAACGAGCAGTACTTC. Its protein is CASSITAAGGPNEQYF.

This rearrangement joins TRBV19 to TRBJ2-5; D gene uncertain. CDR1 and CDR2 (germline): LNHDA, SQIVND (reference sequence). The V and J ends lost 6 bases and 0 bases respectively, with 14 bases between them. The CDR3 contains 15 residues. Written as DNA, the CDR3 is TGTGCCAGTAGACCGCGGCGGCGAGACCAAGAGACCCAGTACTTC. Amino acid sequence: CASRPRRRDQETQYF.

This clone has only one observation. The chain uses TRBV9 and TRBJ2-3, with D perhaps TRBD1 (6 bases). Looked up from germline, CDR1 is SGDLS and CDR2 is YYNGEE. The CDR3 is 15 residues long. V was trimmed by 5 bases and J by 2 bases, leaving 15 bases between them. This chain's CDR3 is CASSGGGLNTDTQYF. CDR3 coding DNA: TGTGCCAGCAGTGGGGGCGGACTGAACACAGATACGCAGTATTTT. The whole variable domain, remainder taken from reference TRBV9 and TRBJ2-3, is DSGVTQTPKHLITATGQRVTLRCSPRSGDLSVYWYQQSLDQGLQFLIQYYNGEERAKGNILERFSAQQFPDLHSELNLSSLELGDSALYFCASSGGGLNTDTQYFGPGTRLTVL.

J is TRBJ1-2 and V is TRBV5-8, with D possibly being TRBD1 (5 bases). Germline-derived CDR1 and CDR2 are SGHTS and YDEGEE. The V gene lost 4 bases and the J gene lost 3 bases, with 10 bases spanning the gap. This CDR3 has 13 residues. CDR3 nucleotide sequence: TGTGCCAGCAGCCCCGGGGACTACTATGGCTACACCTTC. Amino acids: CASSPGDYYGYTF.

This chain links TRBV3-1 (or the pseudogene TRBV3-2) with TRBJ1-6; D not certain. The germline V and J ends were trimmed by 0 bases and 6 bases, with 15 bases remaining between them. The CDR3 sequence is 17 residues long. Germline V gives CDR1 LGHDT, CDR2 YNNKEL (reference sequence). The CDR3 DNA is TGTGCCAGCAGCCAAGAATACGGGTACAAGGCTAATTCACCCCTCCACTTT. Its protein is CASSQEYGYKANSPLHF.

In the case of this clone: The germline gene is not matched at one end of the junction; a read error may be the cause. V and J are TRBV7-2 and TRBJ2-3; possible D gene TRBD2, 7 bases. Germline values: CDR1 SGHTA, CDR2 FQGNSA. The CDR3 is made up of 13 amino acids. The DNA of the CDR3 is TGTGCCAGCAGCTTCATCGGGAGGCCATCAGGGGTCTTT. Encoded protein: CASSFIGRPSGVF. Full variable domain (rest looked up from reference TRBV7-2 and TRBJ2-3): GAGVSQSPSNKVTEKGKDVELRCDPISGHTALYWYRQSLGQGLEFLIYFQGNSAPDKSGLPSDRFSAERTGGSVSTLTIQRTQQEDSAVYLCASSFIGRPSGVFGPGTRLTVL.

The chain carries TRBV12-3 or TRBV12-4 and TRBJ1-2, with TRBD1 matching 8 bases. The CDR3 covers 13 residues. V was clipped by 5 bases and J by 6 bases; unmatched bases: 5. The CDR3 loop reads CASSAGTGHGYTF. DNA of the CDR3: TGTGCCAGCAGTGCCGGGACAGGACATGGCTACACCTTC.

The chain links TRBV9 to TRBJ1-4; TRBD1 aligns across 11 bases. J gave up 7 bases and V 4 bases, and 3 bases lay outside the gene matches. The germline V gene encodes CDR1 SGDLS and CDR2 YYNGEE. This CDR3 contains 14 residues. CDR3 nucleotide sequence: TGTGCCAGCAGCCATGGACAGGGGGCTGAAAAACTGTTTTTT. Amino acid sequence: CASSHGQGAEKLFF.

This sequence joins TRBV6-2 or TRBV6-3 and TRBJ1-1, with unresolved D. This CDR3 spans 13 amino acids. Germline V CDR1 and CDR2: MNHEY, SVGEGT. V lost 0 bases and J lost 5, with 7 bases in between. CDR3 protein: CASSYSSQTEAFF. The DNA of the CDR3 is TGTGCCAGCAGTTACTCTTCCCAGACTGAAGCTTTCTTT.

This sequence joins TRBV15 and TRBJ2-5, with a weak D call TRBD2 (6 bases). This CDR3 has 16 amino acids. Deletions cut 2 bases from V and 5 bases from J, with 18 bases between. Germline V gene data show CDR1 as LNHNV and CDR2 as YYDKDF (reference sequence). The CDR3 here is CATSRLEGRGRETQYF. The CDR3, as DNA: TGTGCCACCAGCAGATTGGAAGGGAGAGGGAGGGAGACCCAGTACTTC.

This clone was observed a few times. The rearrangement joins TRBV5-1 to TRBJ2-5, with D unresolved. V lost 5 bases to trimming and J lost 2 bases, with 4 bases between them. Germline CDR1 SGHRS, CDR2 YFSETQ. The CDR3 contains 11 residues. CDR3 region: CASRRQETQYF. The CDR3, as DNA: TGCGCCAGCAGACGGCAAGAGACCCAGTACTTC.

This chain links TRBV25-1 with TRBJ2-7; perhaps TRBD2 as D (5 bases). CDR1 and CDR2 (germline): MGHDK, SYGVNS. V lost 11 bases and J 4 bases, leaving 9 bases between the germline ends. This CDR3 has 10 amino acids. CDR3 amino acids: CASEGYEQYF. The CDR3 DNA reads as TGTGCCTCCGAGGGATACGAGCAGTACTTC.

This clone has just a few counts. At one end the junction does not follow the germline gene, possibly because of a read error. The chain carries TRBV27 and TRBJ1-2, with D unresolved. Germline CDR1 and CDR2: MNHEY and SMNVEV (reference sequence). This CDR3 comprises 13 residues. The CDR3 sequence: CALTALTPSGKSF. The CDR3, as DNA: TGTGCCCTCACCGCACTCACACCCTCAGGTAAGTCCTTC.

The rearrangement links TRBV6-4 to TRBJ2-2, with unresolved D. The germline gives CDR1 MRHNA, CDR2 SNTAGT. This CDR3 is built from 14 residues. Trimming cost V 8 bases and J 1 base, with 11 bases left between them. Here the CDR3 reads CASSSSRNTGELFF. CDR3 DNA sequence: TGTGCCAGCTCTAGTAGCCGGAACACCGGGGAGCTGTTTTTT.

This rearrangement joins TRBV19 to TRBJ1-2; tentative D call: TRBD1 (5 bases). Germline-derived CDR1 and CDR2 are LNHDA and SQIVND (reference sequence). This CDR3 has 14 residues. V was shortened by 8 bases and J by 8 bases, with 21 bases between the two germline ends. CDR3 sequence: CASWRGEVVGGYTF. DNA of the CDR3: TGTGCCAGTTGGAGGGGAGAGGTAGTCGGGGGCTACACCTTC.

The chain has TRBV6-2 or TRBV6-3 and TRBJ2-5; a possible D gene is TRBD2 (5 bases). The length of the CDR3 is 12 residues. In germline, CDR1 is MNHEY, CDR2 SVGEGT. Trimming pared 7 bases from V and 5 bases from J, leaving 11 bases between. The CDR3 DNA is TGTGCCAGCACCCCCCCGGGGGAGACCCAGTACTTC. It codes for CASTPPGETQYF.

This chain links TRBV29-1 with TRBJ2-7; D is possibly TRBD1 (5 bases). Germline V gene data show CDR1 as SQVTM and CDR2 as ANQGSEA. With 4 bases removed from V and 7 bases from J, the gap between germline ends came to 14 bases. The CDR3 spans 12 residues. CDR3 sequence (DNA): TGCAGCGTTGTTCTCAGGGCAGGGGAGCAGTACTTC. Translation: CSVVLRAGEQYF.

The CDR3, as DNA: TGTGCCAGCAGCCCGAGACAGGCGTTCAATTCACCCCTCCACTTT. The encoded protein is CASSPRQAFNSPLHF. The chain links TRBV7-8 to TRBJ1-6; tentatively, D is TRBD1 (6 bases). Looked up from germline, CDR1 is SGHVS and CDR2 is FQNEAQ. Trimming cost V 5 bases and J 7 bases, with 15 bases left between them. This CDR3 has 15 amino acids.

This rearrangement joins TRBV4-3 to TRBJ2-7, with 9 bases fitting TRBD1. The CDR3 totals 15 residues. CDR1 LGHNA and CDR2 YSLEER come from the germline V gene. V shed 3 bases and J 2 bases; nucleotides not matched to a gene: 5. Written as DNA, the CDR3 is TGCGCCAGCAGCCAGGAAGGACAGGGGACCTACGAGCAGTACTTC. Amino acids: CASSQEGQGTYEQYF.

The chain combines TRBV4-2 with TRBJ1-4, with D possibly matching TRBD1 (5 bases). There are 13 residues in the CDR3. Germline values: CDR1 LGHNA, CDR2 YNFKEQ. The V end lost 2 bases, the J end lost 7 bases, and 8 bases lay between the germline ends. CDR3 bases: TGTGCCAGCAGCCAAAGGGGTGGTGAAAAACTGTTTTTT. Protein sequence: CASSQRGGEKLFF.

The gene calls are TRBV19 and TRBJ1-4; D not resolved. Per the germline V gene, CDR1 is LNHDA and CDR2 is SQIVND (reference sequence). CDR3 length: 15 residues. The V end was cut by 4 bases, the J end by 0 bases, with 9 bases between. In nucleotides, the CDR3 is TGTGCCAGTAGTACAGAATCTACAACTAATGAAAAACTGTTTTTT. It is translated as CASSTESTTNEKLFF.

V and J are TRBV27 and TRBJ1-2; unclear D gene. With 5 bases removed from V and 4 bases from J, the gap between germline ends came to 11 bases. This CDR3 has 13 amino acids. Germline V gene data show CDR1 as MNHEY and CDR2 as SMNVEV (reference sequence). CDR3 nucleotide sequence: TGTGCCAGCAGTCCCCCGTCAGGCTATGGCTACACCTTC. It yields the protein CASSPPSGYGYTF.

The chain recombines TRBV5-5 with TRBJ1-2; TRBD1 matches at 8 bases. J gave up 5 bases and V 1 base, and 4 bases lay outside the gene matches. The CDR3 runs 14 residues. The V gene's germline CDR1 is SGHKS and CDR2 YYEKEE (reference sequence). The CDR3 protein is CASSLTGGKYGYTF. In DNA form, the CDR3 reads TGTGCCAGCAGCTTGACAGGGGGGAAATATGGCTACACCTTC.